This TCR beta chain appears in the sequencing data of a study of regulatory T cells in long-lasting Graves disease. General study findings and limits: The study found TRBV28, TRBJ1-2 and TRBJ2-5 favored in persistent disease.

Described time point: newly diagnosed GD, antithyroid drugs for less than 3 months. The TCR library was prepared using RNA isolated from PBMCs. Investigators prepared the TCR beta libraries by applying iRepertoire HTBI primers and Arm-PCR of CDR3 regions. Study processing details: The samples yielded 50 to 80 TRBV and about 15 TRBJ segments. MiXCR was run by TCRdb on the multiplex PCR reads, yielding one entry per CDR3 protein. TCRdb assigned the V and J calls; the authors' analysis was not used. This table holds a few hundred thousand distinct CDR3 sequences, roughly 15% found once. The CDR3 extends over 23 amino acids. V was pared by 2 bases and J by 0 bases, with 21 bases of the junction left unmatched. Germline V gene sequence: CDR1 ENHRY, CDR2 SYGVKD. Note on this clonotype: Its antigen is unidentified.

The same data also contributed to another study, on T cells in Graves' hyperthyroidism and ophthalmopathy. That source notes: Recently diagnosed hyperthyroidism of less than 2 months' duration affected patients aged 18 to 65. Clinical symptoms, serum thyroxine, TRAb, thyroid ultrasound and orbital computed tomography informed diagnoses.

The specimen was peripheral blood mononuclear cells (PBMCs), collected at new diagnosis, from a patient treated with antithyroid drugs. V is TRBV10-3 and J is TRBJ2-2, with 10 positions matching TRBD2. The clonotype was recovered from a woman in her fifties or sixties with Graves disease. CDR3 amino acids: CAISEPTASTSGATQSNTGELFF. DNA for the CDR3: TGTGCCATCAGTGAGCCGACAGCCTCCACTAGCGGGGCAACGCAATCGAACACCGGGGAGCTGTTTTTT.